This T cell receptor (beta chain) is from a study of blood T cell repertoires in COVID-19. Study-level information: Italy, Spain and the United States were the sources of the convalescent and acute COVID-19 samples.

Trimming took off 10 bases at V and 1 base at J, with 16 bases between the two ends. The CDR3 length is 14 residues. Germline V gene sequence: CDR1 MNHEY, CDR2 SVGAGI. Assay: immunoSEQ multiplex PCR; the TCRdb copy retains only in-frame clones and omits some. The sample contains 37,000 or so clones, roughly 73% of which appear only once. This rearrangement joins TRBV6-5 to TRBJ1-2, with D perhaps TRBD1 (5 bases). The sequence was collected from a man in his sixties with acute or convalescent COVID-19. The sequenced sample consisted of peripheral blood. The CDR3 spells CATTTPGFNYGYTF. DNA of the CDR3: TGTGCCACAACAACCCCAGGGTTTAACTATGGCTACACCTTC.